This T cell receptor beta chain was identified in a study of blood T cell repertoires in COVID-19 (dated by TCRdb to the early 2020s). Background on the whole study: Samples covering the acute and convalescent phases of COVID-19 were provided by collaborators in the United States, Italy and Spain. Subjects who had been exposed to COVID-19, were actively infected with it, or had recovered from it provided the deeply sampled blood TCRbeta repertoires that made up the dataset. The samples were drawn from the first 160 participants of the ongoing ImmuneRACE study and from 950 to 1,500 subjects provided by 6 global collaborators. Where available, HLA class I and class II types were taken from metadata supplied by the sample provider and were not determined by assay-based typing. The material from the prospective study consisted of cDNA or gDNA derived from T cells, B-cell-depleted T cells, or PBMCs. Nearly every sample came with metadata listing a de-identified subject ID, COVID-19 status, age in years and sex. The repertoires were made available in a free public database intended to serve as a resource for research on the immune response to SARS-CoV-2.

This clone was counted a few times. The specificity of this receptor is unknown. No base quality values were provided; no much bigger clone lies one nucleotide off. Results the study describes overall, beyond this receptor: How much clinical and demographic metadata was included differed by source and by participant, and the metadata was provided uncurated.

Collaborating institutions collected whole blood in K2EDTA tubes following their own protocols. For TCRbeta analysis, collaborator samples were shipped as frozen whole blood, as isolated PBMCs, or as DNA extracted from either sample type. CDR1 and CDR2 were assigned from the germline V gene as MNHEY and SVGAGI. V is clipped by 6 bases and J by 2 bases, and the sequence between their germline boundaries is 13 bases long. There are 15 amino acids in the CDR3, from cysteine to phenylalanine inclusive. Kept here is only the CDR3 DNA, which spans 45 bases and is read in frame from base 1. TCRbeta CDR3 regions were amplified from genomic DNA by means of the immunoSEQ Assay, a bias-controlled multiplex PCR. On the authors' methods: Nucleated cell counts per sample were estimated from amplification of reference gene primers within the assay. Sequence reads were collapsed and filtered to measure the absolute abundance of every unique TCRbeta CDR3 rearrangement. For each sample, productive Simpson clonality was calculated as the square root of Simpson's diversity index across productive rearrangements. Entries here come from immuneACCESS through TCRdb and include only in-frame sequences with V and J called. Some clones fail to appear in such tables; in the studies checked, an unresolved V gene covers under half of the shortfall, and the cause of the remainder is unknown. That table gives V, J and clone size, and the DNA gave D and trimming. This sample has about 380,000 clones in its table, and roughly 77% of those were observed once. The top ten constitute around 1.1% of the sample.

The sample taken for sequencing was peripheral blood. The sequence is built from TRBV6-5 and TRBJ1-4; a tentative D call is TRBD1 (6 bases match). The source of this sequence is a human donor with acute or convalescent COVID-19. The donor label of this sample is uncertain. The DNA sequence is given as TGTGCCAGCAGCCGTCGGACAGCTACTAATGAAAAACTGTTTTTT. Its product reads: CASSRRTATNEKLFF.